In its sample, the clone carrying this T cell receptor (beta chain) was seen many times. Trimming left V 5 bases short and J 2 bases short, with 13 bases between. The CDR3 runs to 15 residues. CDR1 and CDR2 from the germline V gene are LNHDA and SQIVND (reference sequence). The sample belongs to a study of metastatic and nonmetastatic thyroid tumors. In the original processing: Building a distant-metastasis classifier for papillary thyroid cancer drew on CDR3 differences across clinicopathological groups. TCRdb reassembled clones from the PCR reads with MiXCR. The V and J calls were determined by TCRdb, not by the authors. Seen here are 25,000 to 35,000 clones, more than 15% observed once, and the top ten hold more than 4.5%. All patients were untreated before thyroid surgery.

The source material was blood. The chain joins TRBV19 to TRBJ1-5, with TRBD1 as a possible D gene (6 bases). This sequence was found in a female donor with papillary thyroid cancer or a benign thyroid nodule (not recorded which). Some clones in this sample may be carry-over from other donors' samples. The CDR3 reads CASSLGAGRNQPQHF. CDR3 nucleotides: TGTGCCAGTAGTCTGGGGGCGGGGCGCAATCAGCCCCAGCATTTT.